The next 12 T cell receptor beta chains were all read from a single sample in a study of T cell responses to AZD1222 COVID-19 vaccine. Assay: immunoSEQ multiplex PCR; the TCRdb copy retains only in-frame clones and omits some. The table includes tens of thousands of clones, 70% to 90% detected once. The material sequenced was peripheral blood, taken 28 days after the second AZD1222 dose. The receptors were sampled from an adult who received the AZD1222 COVID-19 vaccine.

This clone was detected once. Within the sample, other DNA sequences also encode this same CDR3. The chain uses TRBV24-1 and TRBJ2-1; TRBD2 matches at 12 bases. The CDR3 extends over 15 amino acids. V lost 5 bases to trimming and J lost 8 bases; unmatched junction nucleotides: 6. Germline V CDR1 and CDR2: KGHDR, SFDVKD. CDR3 bases: TGTGCCACCAGTGGCCTAGCGGGAGGGGGTGATGAGCAGTTCTTC. It specifies CATSGLAGGGDEQFF.

The chain links TRBV19 to TRBJ2-3; tentatively, D is TRBD2 (5 bases). Per the germline V gene, CDR1 is LNHDA and CDR2 is SQIVND (reference sequence). V gave up 4 bases and J gave up 4 bases, with 15 bases separating them. The CDR3 contains 15 residues. The CDR3 nucleotides are TGTGCCAGTAGTACTTGGGTGGGAGACGCAGATACGCAGTATTTT. It yields the protein CASSTWVGDADTQYF.

The J gene is TRBJ1-3, the V gene TRBV18; 10 positions match TRBD1. The J segment lost 8 bases and the V segment lost 6 bases, leaving 7 bases of the junction unmatched. The CDR3 runs to 14 residues. From germline, CDR1 is KGHSH and CDR2 LQKENI. CDR3 loop: CASSPGTGDDTIYF. The CDR3, as DNA: TGTGCCAGCTCGCCCGGGACAGGGGACGACACCATATATTTT. The whole variable domain, filled in from reference TRBV18 and TRBJ1-3, reads NAGVMQNPRHLVRRRGQEARLRCSPMKGHSHVYWYRQLPEEGLKFMVYLQKENIIDESGMPKERFSAEFPKEGPSILRIQQVVRGDSAAYFCASSPGTGDDTIYFGEGSWLTVV.

This chain connects TRBV7-2 to TRBJ2-1, with D hard to call. The germline V gene has CDR1 SGHTA and CDR2 FQGNSA. This CDR3 has 14 residues. V was shortened by 3 bases and J by 2 bases, with 8 bases between the two germline ends. CDR3 nucleotides: TGTGCCAGCAGCTTTGCAGACGCCTACAATGAGCAGTTCTTC. Translation: CASSFADAYNEQFF.

The V call is TRBV15, the J call TRBJ1-4; D is ambiguous. Germline assignment: CDR1 LNHNV and CDR2 YYDKDF (reference sequence). The V and J ends lost 0 bases and 8 bases respectively, with 7 bases between them. The CDR3 sequence is 13 residues long. Here the CDR3 DNA reads TGTGCCACCAGCAGAGATAGGAGAGAAAAACTGTTTTTT. This translates into CATSRDRREKLFF.

This clone was detected only a few times. The chain has TRBV19 and TRBJ2-1; D is perhaps TRBD1 (5 bases). V was cut by 9 bases and J by 7 bases, with 19 bases left in between. The CDR3 spans 14 residues. Looked up from germline, CDR1 is LNHDA and CDR2 is SQIVND (reference sequence). The CDR3 DNA follows: TGTGCCAGCCTCGAACCTGACAGTTTGAATGAGCAGTTCTTC. Protein: CASLEPDSLNEQFF. Full variable domain (outside the CDR3, taken from reference TRBV19 and TRBJ2-1): DGGITQSPKYLFRKEGQNVTLSCEQNLNHDAMYWYRQDPGQGLRLIYYSQIVNDFQKGDIAEGYSVSREKKESFPLTVTSAQKNPTAFYLCASLEPDSLNEQFFGPGTRLTVL.

CDR3 nucleotide sequence: TGTGCCAGCAGGACCGGGGGGGCCAAAACCTACGAGCAGTACTTC. Protein product: CASRTGGAKTYEQYF. The chain employs TRBV2 and TRBJ2-7; TRBD2 agrees at 8 bases. The V gene end was trimmed by 6 bases and the J gene end by 2 bases; junction bases not matched to a gene: 9. This CDR3 is built from 15 residues. Germline-derived CDR1 and CDR2 are SNHLY and FYNNEI.

This chain connects TRBV7-6 to TRBJ2-1, with D tentatively TRBD1 (6 bases). The length of the CDR3 is 17 residues. Per the germline V gene, CDR1 is SGHVS and CDR2 is FNYEAQ. Trimming stripped 2 bases from V and 6 bases from J, with 20 bases between. CDR3 region: CASSLRWGRGMTNEQFF. CDR3 coding DNA: TGTGCCAGCAGCTTACGGTGGGGCAGGGGTATGACCAATGAGCAGTTCTTC. The entire variable domain, with the rest obtained from reference TRBV7-6 and TRBJ2-1, is as follows: GAGVSQSPRYKVTKRGQDVALRCDPISGHVSLYWYRQALGQGPEFLTYFNYEAQQDKSGLPNDRFSAERPEGSISTLTIQRTEQRDSAMYRCASSLRWGRGMTNEQFFGPGTRLTVL.

This sequence joins TRBV6-5 and TRBJ2-1, with 7 bases lining up with TRBD2. This CDR3 is 15 amino acids long. CDR1 and CDR2 from the germline V gene are MNHEY and SVGAGI. Trimming removed 5 bases from V and 7 bases from J; junction bases left unmatched: 11. The chain's CDR3 is CASSIHHSGLNEQFF. CDR3 coding DNA: TGTGCCAGCAGTATTCACCATAGCGGGTTGAATGAGCAGTTCTTC.

The V and J genes are TRBV5-1 and TRBJ2-1, with 13 nucleotides matching TRBD2. The CDR3 has 18 residues. Germline V CDR1 and CDR2: SGHRS, YFSETQ. Trimming at V came to 0 bases and at J to 9 bases, leaving 12 bases not matched to a gene. Here the CDR3 DNA reads TGCGCCAGCAGCTTGGGACTAGCGGGAGGAGGGCGGCTGGGTGAGCAGTTCTTC. Translating it yields CASSLGLAGGGRLGEQFF.

V usage is TRBV4-3 and J usage is TRBJ2-2; the match to TRBD1 covers 7 bases. The CDR3 is made up of 15 amino acids. The germline gives CDR1 LGHNA, CDR2 YSLEER. V lost 1 base and J lost 4; bases outside the gene matches: 3. The chain's CDR3 is CASSQGDRITGELFF. The CDR3, as DNA: TGCGCCAGCAGCCAAGGGGACAGAATCACCGGGGAGCTGTTTTTT.

The chain links TRBV5-6 to TRBJ1-6; 8 bases are shared with TRBD1. J lost 8 bases, V lost 3 bases, and 4 bases had no gene match. The germline gives CDR1 SGHDT, CDR2 YYEEEE. The CDR3 spans 14 residues. The CDR3 sequence: CASSSETGDSPLHF. CDR3 DNA: TGTGCCAGCAGCTCAGAGACAGGGGATTCACCCCTCCACTTT.